This entry lists 27 T cell receptor beta chains sequenced from one sample in a study of shared clonotypes between healthy human individuals (dated by TCRdb to the early 2020s). Library generation was performed with the immunoSEQ multiplex PCR assay. Held by TCRdb, this immuneACCESS table contains in-frame sequences only and omits some clones. Under half of the omission traces to an unresolved V gene where checked; the cause of the rest is unknown. The sample profile shows 600,000 to 700,000 clones; around three quarters of them were found once. Around 1.8% of the sample comes from the top ten. The sample comprised memory CD4+ T cells sorted from blood. The sample's cell subset or site label is to be understood as: CD45RA-negative fraction. The receptors here all came from a woman in her 30s in good health.

The chain uses TRBV28 and TRBJ1-1; TRBD1 matches at 7 bases. Unmatched junction bases numbered 9, after V lost 7 bases and J lost 1 base. CDR1 is MDHEN, CDR2 SYDVKM, per germline. This CDR3 is 15 amino acids long. CDR3 nucleotides: TGTGCCAGCAACCAACAGGGGCGAAAGAACACTGAAGCTTTCTTT. This translates into CASNQQGRKNTEAFF.

In the case of this clone: It differs at one base from a far larger clone, so likely a read error. This CDR3 is also generated by other DNA sequences in the sample. CDR3: CASSQDPGGPQHF. Here the CDR3 DNA reads TGTGCCAGCAGTCAAGATCCCGGCGGTCCCCAGCATTTT. The rearrangement links TRBV4-2 to TRBJ1-5; no definite D call. Germline CDR1 LGHNA, CDR2 YNFKEQ. CDR3 length: 13 amino acids.

V is TRBV10-3 and J is TRBJ1-2; 7 nucleotides align to TRBD1. CDR1 and CDR2 (germline): ENHRY, SYGVKD. J gave up 0 bases and V 3 bases, and 1 base lay outside the gene matches. The CDR3 extends over 14 amino acids. The CDR3 region is CAISDQGANYGYTF. For the CDR3, the DNA is TGTGCCATCAGTGACCAGGGGGCTAACTATGGCTACACCTTC.

The V call is TRBV7-2, the J call TRBJ2-5; D might be TRBD1 (6 bases). The length of the CDR3 is 16 residues. Germline CDR1 is SGHTA and CDR2 is FQGNSA. With 2 bases removed from V and 0 bases from J, the gap between germline ends came to 13 bases. CDR3 in amino acids: CASSLSGTSYQETQYF. The CDR3 bases are TGTGCCAGCAGCTTATCCGGGACATCTTACCAAGAGACCCAGTACTTC.

In its sample, this clone was seen many times. The rearrangement uses TRBV4-1 and TRBJ2-3, with D unclear. The CDR3 has 15 residues. The germline V gene has CDR1 MGHRA and CDR2 YSYEKL. The V gene lost 3 bases and the J gene lost 2 bases, with 12 bases spanning the gap. The CDR3 region is CASSHEAVATDTQYF. DNA for the CDR3: TGCGCCAGCAGCCACGAGGCGGTCGCCACAGATACGCAGTATTTT.

The chain uses TRBV4-2 and TRBJ2-5, with TRBD2 matching over 12 bases. The CDR3 is made up of 16 amino acids. Germline assignment: CDR1 LGHNA and CDR2 YNFKEQ. Unmatched junction bases numbered 8, after V lost 0 bases and J lost 9 bases. The CDR3 nucleotides are TGTGCCAGCAGCCAAGAGGATCTAGCGGGAGGGGGGGCCCAGTACTTC. Its translation: CASSQEDLAGGGAQYF.

The J gene is TRBJ2-3, the V gene TRBV7-9, with D possibly TRBD2 on 5 matching bases. Trimming removed 6 bases at V and 2 bases at J, with 18 bases between. The V gene's germline CDR1 is SEHNR and CDR2 FQNEAQ (reference sequence). The length of the CDR3 is 16 residues. In nucleotides, the CDR3 is TGTGCCAGCAGGGACGGGCGGGTCAGAGTCACAGATACGCAGTATTTT. The encoded protein is CASRDGRVRVTDTQYF. Using reference TRBV7-9 and TRBJ2-3 for the parts outside the CDR3, the full variable domain is DTGVSQNPRHKITKRGQNVTFRCDPISEHNRLYWYRQTLGQGPEFLTYFQNEAQLEKSRLLSDRFSAERPKGSFSTLEIQRTEQGDSAMYLCASRDGRVRVTDTQYFGPGTRLTVL.

The chain links TRBV10-1 to TRBJ1-2, with D unclear. The germline V gene has CDR1 WNHNN and CDR2 SYGVQD (reference sequence). There are 14 residues in the CDR3. V was clipped by 0 bases and J by 8 bases, with 13 bases between them. Here the CDR3 DNA reads TGCGCCAGCAGTGAGTCGAACAGTTTGAAGGGCTACACCTTC. As protein: CASSESNSLKGYTF.

This chain uses TRBV4-1 with TRBJ1-6; D remains unclear. This CDR3 has 13 amino acids. Trimming removed 1 base at V and 8 bases at J, with 6 bases between. Germline V gene data show CDR1 as MGHRA and CDR2 as YSYEKL. CDR3 sequence: CASSQGGDSPLHF. CDR3 nucleotide sequence: TGCGCCAGCAGCCAAGGAGGAGATTCACCCCTCCACTTT.

A single count supports this clone. This chain links TRBV6-5 with TRBJ2-7; D remains unclear. This CDR3 comprises 10 residues. In germline, CDR1 is MNHEY, CDR2 SVGAGI. Trimming removed 6 bases at V and 12 bases at J, with 12 bases between. CDR3 loop: CASSLADLYF. CDR3 sequence (DNA): TGTGCCAGCAGCCTCGCCGATTTGTACTTC.

The gene calls are TRBV27 and TRBJ2-7; 10 positions match TRBD2. After removal of 10 bases from V and 1 base from J, the junction contained 7 bases not matched to a gene. The length of the CDR3 is 14 residues. CDR1 is MNHEY, CDR2 SMNVEV, per germline (reference sequence). This CDR3 reads CATTRLAGSYEQYF. In DNA, the CDR3 is TGTGCCACAACTCGACTAGCGGGTTCCTACGAGCAGTACTTC.

The chain employs TRBV11-3 and TRBJ2-1; D uncertain. The ends were cut back, 4 bases at V and 12 bases at J, with 13 bases in the middle. Germline V gives CDR1 SGHNT, CDR2 YENEEA. The CDR3 contains 12 residues. In DNA form, the CDR3 reads TGTGCCAGCAGCTCCGACGCGACGGGGCAGTTCTTC. Protein product: CASSSDATGQFF.

As concerns this clone: This specimen includes other DNA sequences encoding the same CDR3. The rearrangement joins TRBV20-1 to TRBJ1-2; D uncertain. Germline V gene lookup returns CDR1 DFQATT and CDR2 SNEGSKA (reference sequence). Trimming left V 3 bases short and J 8 bases short, with 10 bases between. There are 11 residues in the CDR3. CDR3 region: CSASRQVGYTF. CDR3 nucleotides: TGCAGTGCTAGTAGGCAGGTCGGCTACACCTTC.

This clone has a handful of counts. V usage is TRBV5-1 and J usage is TRBJ2-2, with a weak D call TRBD1 (5 bases). Trimming pared 6 bases from V and 6 bases from J, leaving 15 bases between. Germline-derived CDR1 and CDR2 are SGHRS and YFSETQ. The CDR3 has 14 amino acids. CDR3 nucleotides: TGCGCCAGCAACCAGGGTCATGAGTCCGGGGAGCTGTTTTTT. Encoded protein: CASNQGHESGELFF. The full variable domain, in which reference TRBV5-1 and TRBJ2-2 provide the parts outside the CDR3, is KAGVTQTPRYLIKTRGQQVTLSCSPISGHRSVSWYQQTPGQGLQFLFEYFSETQRNKGNFPGRFSGRQFSNSRSEMNVSTLELGDSALYLCASNQGHESGELFFGEGSRLTVL.

This chain links TRBV7-3 with TRBJ2-1; either TRBD1 or TRBD2 may fit D (5 bases each). Germline assignment: CDR1 SGHTA and CDR2 FQGTGA. This CDR3 has 14 residues. V was trimmed by 5 bases and J by 4 bases, leaving 12 bases between them. The CDR3 DNA reads as TGTGCCAGCAGCAGAACGGGACCATACAATGAGCAGTTCTTC. Protein: CASSRTGPYNEQFF. Supplemented by reference TRBV7-3 and TRBJ2-1, the full variable domain reads GAGVSQTPSNKVTEKGKYVELRCDPISGHTALYWYRQSLGQGPEFLIYFQGTGAADDSGLPNDRFFAVRPEGSVSTLKIQRTERGDSAVYLCASSRTGPYNEQFFGPGTRLTVL.

The table lists this clone with a few counts. The chain uses TRBV6-1 and TRBJ1-2; D unresolved. The CDR3 covers 14 residues. Germline V CDR1 and CDR2: MNHNS, SASEGT. Trimming removed 3 bases from V and 5 bases from J, with 13 bases in between. As DNA, the CDR3 is TGTGCCAGCAGTGATCTGGGGTGGACTTATGGCTACACCTTC. Translation gives CASSDLGWTYGYTF.

V is TRBV28 and J is TRBJ2-5; D not resolved. The germline CDR1 and CDR2 sequences are MDHEN and SYDVKM. The CDR3 runs to 13 residues. The V end lost 6 bases, the J end lost 5 bases, and 13 bases lay between the germline ends. This CDR3 is CASRAQYRETQYF. CDR3 sequence (DNA): TGTGCCAGCAGGGCACAGTACCGGGAGACCCAGTACTTC.

V and J are TRBV7-3 and TRBJ2-7, with TRBD2 matching over 8 bases. Trimming took 5 bases from V and 4 from J; bases not matched to a gene: 10. The CDR3 consists of 15 residues. Germline CDR1 is SGHTA and CDR2 is FQGTGA. CDR3 in DNA: TGTGCCAGCAGCCTGGCAGCGGGAGCTGGGTACGAGCAGTACTTC. This encodes CASSLAAGAGYEQYF.

CDR3 region: CASSEALQGYEQYF. In nucleotides, the CDR3 is TGTGCCAGCAGTGAAGCGCTTCAAGGCTACGAGCAGTACTTC. The chain joins TRBV6-1 to TRBJ2-7; D unresolved. Germline V lookup: CDR1 MNHNS, CDR2 SASEGT. The CDR3 has 14 residues. The V end lost 0 bases, the J end lost 3 bases, and 9 bases lay between the germline ends.

The chain links TRBV6-1 to TRBJ1-1; possible D gene TRBD1, 6 bases. Trimming pared 6 bases from V and 6 bases from J, leaving 17 bases between. In germline, CDR1 is MNHNS, CDR2 SASEGT. CDR3 size: 14 residues. The DNA of the CDR3 is TGTGCCAGCAGCGATCTCACGGGGGCAGCTGAAGCTTTCTTT. Translated: CASSDLTGAAEAFF.

V usage is TRBV30 and J usage is TRBJ2-5; possible D gene TRBD2, 6 bases. The V gene lost 2 bases and the J gene lost 8 bases, with 9 bases spanning the gap. The CDR3 runs to 11 residues. Germline lookup yields CDR1 GTSNPN and CDR2 SVGIG (reference sequence). CDR3 bases: TGTGCCTGGAGTCACACTAGCACCCAGTACTTC. Translated: CAWSHTSTQYF.

V gene TRBV6-1 combines with J gene TRBJ1-5; a weak D match, TRBD1 (6 bases). The V end lost 3 bases, the J end lost 2 bases, and 11 bases lay between the germline ends. Germline CDR1 MNHNS, CDR2 SASEGT. The CDR3 is 15 amino acids. The CDR3 here is CASSEVGTRNQPQHF. CDR3 in DNA: TGTGCCAGCAGTGAGGTGGGGACACGCAATCAGCCCCAGCATTTT.

The sample holds one count of this clone. The V call is TRBV28, the J call TRBJ1-2, with D tentatively TRBD1 (5 bases). Germline-derived CDR1 and CDR2 are MDHEN and SYDVKM. CDR3 size: 17 residues. The V and J ends lost 5 bases and 1 base respectively, with 20 bases between them. The CDR3 sequence is CASSPRLWGINNYGYTF. DNA of the CDR3: TGTGCCAGCAGTCCTCGACTCTGGGGGATTAATAACTATGGCTACACCTTC.

The chain is built from TRBV30 and TRBJ2-1; tentatively, D is TRBD2 (6 bases). V was shortened by 2 bases and J by 2 bases, with 13 bases between the two germline ends. CDR1 GTSNPN and CDR2 SVGIG come from the germline V gene (reference sequence). The CDR3 runs to 15 residues. This CDR3 reads CAWSRSSGTYNEQFF. The CDR3 DNA follows: TGTGCCTGGAGTCGAAGTAGCGGAACCTACAATGAGCAGTTCTTC.

This sequence joins TRBV10-1 and TRBJ2-1; 7 nucleotides line up with TRBD2. The CDR3 extends over 18 amino acids. Germline V lookup: CDR1 WNHNN, CDR2 SYGVQD (reference sequence). Trimming took 3 bases from V and 8 from J; bases not matched to a gene: 19. In DNA, the CDR3 is TGCGCCAGCAGTGATGGTACGGGAGGAGAGGCCATGGCCGATGAGCAGTTCTTC. Its translation: CASSDGTGGEAMADEQFF.

This clone has only a few counts. The chain is built from TRBV5-4 and TRBJ2-5; 12 positions agree with TRBD2. The V gene's germline CDR1 is SGHNT and CDR2 YYREEE (reference sequence). This CDR3 has 16 amino acids. V lost 4 bases to trimming and J lost 5 bases; unmatched junction nucleotides: 9. CDR3: CASSPTTSGSPETQYF. For the CDR3, the DNA is TGTGCCAGCAGCCCGACGACTAGCGGGAGTCCGGAGACCCAGTACTTC.

As regards this clone: At the DNA level, this CDR3 is encoded by other sequences in the same sample as well. The chain recombines TRBV6-1 with TRBJ2-7; D is unclear. Germline lookup yields CDR1 MNHNS and CDR2 SASEGT. The V gene lost 3 bases and the J gene lost 4 bases, with 4 bases spanning the gap. This CDR3 is 11 amino acids long. CDR3 amino acids: CASSDLYEQYF. The CDR3 DNA is TGTGCCAGCAGTGATTTATACGAGCAGTACTTC.